This T cell receptor (beta chain) was captured by sequencing in a study of neoadjuvant anti-PD-1 for oral cavity cancer. Findings and caveats of the study: Post-nivolumab, blood T cell clonality was significantly elevated in non-responders. Treg/Th17 ratio rose with pretreatment blood and fell with post-treatment tumor TCRbeta clonality.

Worth noting for this clone: Its antigen is currently unknown.

No culture or expansion preceded analysis of these blood cells. Six replicates per PBMC sample, mostly from 480 ng of genomic DNA. Sequenced by immunoSEQ multiplex PCR; TCRdb stores in-frame clones only, minus some. The sample holds 30,000 to 35,000 clones, 85% to 90% seen once. This receptor was obtained from a person between 35 and 79 years old with oral cavity squamous cell carcinoma. The material sequenced was PBMCs, taken before nivolumab (anti-PD-1) treatment.

Here the CDR3 DNA reads TGCAGCGCCCAAGTTACAGGGGGTGCCTATGGCTACACCTTC. It translates to CSAQVTGGAYGYTF. The chain couples TRBV29-1 to TRBJ1-2; 8 bases are a match to TRBD1. J lost 4 bases, V lost 7 bases, and 11 bases had no gene match. Germline assignment: CDR1 SQVTM and CDR2 ANQGSEA. The CDR3 spans 14 residues.